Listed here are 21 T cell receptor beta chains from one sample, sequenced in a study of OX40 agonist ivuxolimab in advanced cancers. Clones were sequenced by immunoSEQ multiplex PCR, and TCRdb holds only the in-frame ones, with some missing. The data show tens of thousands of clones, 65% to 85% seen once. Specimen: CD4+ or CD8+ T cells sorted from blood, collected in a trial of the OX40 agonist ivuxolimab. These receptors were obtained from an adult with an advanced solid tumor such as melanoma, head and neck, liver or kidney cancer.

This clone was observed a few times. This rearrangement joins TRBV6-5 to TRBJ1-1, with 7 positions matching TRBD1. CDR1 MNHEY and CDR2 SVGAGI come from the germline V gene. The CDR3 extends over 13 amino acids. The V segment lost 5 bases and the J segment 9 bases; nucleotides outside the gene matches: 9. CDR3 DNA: TGTGCCAGCAGTACGGGACAGCGGAATAAAGCTTTCTTT. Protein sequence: CASSTGQRNKAFF.

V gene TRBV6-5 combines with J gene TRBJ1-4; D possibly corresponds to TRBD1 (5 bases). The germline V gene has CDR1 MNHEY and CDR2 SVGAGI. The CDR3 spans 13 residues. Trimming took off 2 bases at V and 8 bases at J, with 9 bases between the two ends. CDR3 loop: CASSYGRAEKLFF. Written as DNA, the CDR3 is TGTGCCAGCAGTTACGGCAGGGCCGAAAAACTGTTTTTT.

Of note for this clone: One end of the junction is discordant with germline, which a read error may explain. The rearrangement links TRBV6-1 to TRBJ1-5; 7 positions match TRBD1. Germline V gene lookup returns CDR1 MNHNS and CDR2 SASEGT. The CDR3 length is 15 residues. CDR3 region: CASSDPTGPQGPQHF. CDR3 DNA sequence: TGCGCCAGCAGTGATCCGACAGGGCCTCAAGGGCCCCAGCATTTT.

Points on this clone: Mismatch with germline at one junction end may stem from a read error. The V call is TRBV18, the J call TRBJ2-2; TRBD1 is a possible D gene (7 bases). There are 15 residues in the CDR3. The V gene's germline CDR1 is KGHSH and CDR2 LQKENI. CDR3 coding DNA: TGTGCCAGCTCACGCGGGACAGCGAACACCGGGGAACTGTTTTTT. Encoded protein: CASSRGTANTGELFF.

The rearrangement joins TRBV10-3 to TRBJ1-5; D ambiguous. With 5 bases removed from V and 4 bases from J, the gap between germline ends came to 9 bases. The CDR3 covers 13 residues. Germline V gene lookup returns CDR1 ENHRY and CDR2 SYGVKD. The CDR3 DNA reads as TGTGCCATCAGTTATGGGGTAAATCAGCCCCAGCATTTT. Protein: CAISYGVNQPQHF.

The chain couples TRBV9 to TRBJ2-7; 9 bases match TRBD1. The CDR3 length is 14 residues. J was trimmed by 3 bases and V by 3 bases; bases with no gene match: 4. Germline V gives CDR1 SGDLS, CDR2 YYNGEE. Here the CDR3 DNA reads TGTGCCAGCAGCGACCGGGACAGGGACTACGAGCAGTACTTC. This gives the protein CASSDRDRDYEQYF.

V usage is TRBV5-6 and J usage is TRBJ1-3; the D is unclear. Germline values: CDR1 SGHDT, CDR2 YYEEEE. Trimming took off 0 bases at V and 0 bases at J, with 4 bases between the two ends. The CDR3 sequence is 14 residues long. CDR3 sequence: CASSLAISGNTIYF. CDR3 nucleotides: TGTGCCAGCAGCTTGGCGATCTCTGGAAACACCATATATTTT. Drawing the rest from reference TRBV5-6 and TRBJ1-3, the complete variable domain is DAGVTQSPTHLIKTRGQQVTLRCSPKSGHDTVSWYQQALGQGPQFIFQYYEEEERQRGNFPDRFSGHQFPNYSSELNVNALLLGDSALYLCASSLAISGNTIYFGEGSWLTVV.

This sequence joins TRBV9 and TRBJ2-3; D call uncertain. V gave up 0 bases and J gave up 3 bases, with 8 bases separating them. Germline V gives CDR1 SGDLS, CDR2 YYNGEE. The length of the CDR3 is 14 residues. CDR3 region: CASSVVPETDTQYF. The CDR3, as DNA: TGTGCCAGCAGCGTAGTCCCAGAGACAGATACGCAGTATTTT.

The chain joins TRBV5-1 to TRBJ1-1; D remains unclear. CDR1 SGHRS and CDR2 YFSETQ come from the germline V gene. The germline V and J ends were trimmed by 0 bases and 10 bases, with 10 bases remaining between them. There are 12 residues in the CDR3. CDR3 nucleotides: TGCGCCAGCAGCTTGGATCCGGGGAGAGCTTTCTTT. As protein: CASSLDPGRAFF.

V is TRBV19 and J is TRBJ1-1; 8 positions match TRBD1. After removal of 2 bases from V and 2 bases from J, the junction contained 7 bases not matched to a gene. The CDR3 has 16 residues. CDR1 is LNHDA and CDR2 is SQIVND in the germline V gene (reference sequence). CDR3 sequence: CASSITQGASNTEAFF. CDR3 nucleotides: TGTGCCAGTAGTATAACTCAGGGGGCCTCCAACACTGAAGCTTTCTTT.

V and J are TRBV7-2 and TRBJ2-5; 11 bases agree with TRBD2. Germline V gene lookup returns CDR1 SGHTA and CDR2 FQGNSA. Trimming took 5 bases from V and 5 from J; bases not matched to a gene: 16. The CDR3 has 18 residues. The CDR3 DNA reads TGTGCCAGCAGCCCTCATGGGGTAGCGGGAGGGCGGCCTGAGACCCAGTACTTC. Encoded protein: CASSPHGVAGGRPETQYF.

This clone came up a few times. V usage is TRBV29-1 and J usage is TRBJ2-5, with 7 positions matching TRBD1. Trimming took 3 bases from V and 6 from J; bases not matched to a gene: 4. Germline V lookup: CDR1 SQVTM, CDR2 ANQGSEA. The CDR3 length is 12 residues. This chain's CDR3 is CSVEKTGQTQYF. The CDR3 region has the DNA TGCAGCGTTGAGAAGACAGGGCAGACCCAGTACTTC. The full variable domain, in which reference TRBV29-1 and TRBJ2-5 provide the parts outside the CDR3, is SAVISQKPSRDICQRGTSLTIQCQVDSQVTMMFWYRQQPGQSLTLIATANQGSEATYESGFVIDKFPISRPNLTFSTLTVSNMSPEDSSIYLCSVEKTGQTQYFGPGTRLLVL.

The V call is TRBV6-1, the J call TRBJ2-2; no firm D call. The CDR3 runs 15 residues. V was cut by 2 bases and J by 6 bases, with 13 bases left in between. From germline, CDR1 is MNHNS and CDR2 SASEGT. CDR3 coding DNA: TGTGCCAGCAGTGAACGGTTGCTTTCACCCGGGGAGCTGTTTTTT. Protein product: CASSERLLSPGELFF.

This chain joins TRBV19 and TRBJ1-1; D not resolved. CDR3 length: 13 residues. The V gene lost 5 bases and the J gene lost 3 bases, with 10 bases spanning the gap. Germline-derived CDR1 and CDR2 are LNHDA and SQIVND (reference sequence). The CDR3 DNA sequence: TGTGCCAGTAGTTTATTGGGGTACACTGAAGCTTTCTTT. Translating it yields CASSLLGYTEAFF.

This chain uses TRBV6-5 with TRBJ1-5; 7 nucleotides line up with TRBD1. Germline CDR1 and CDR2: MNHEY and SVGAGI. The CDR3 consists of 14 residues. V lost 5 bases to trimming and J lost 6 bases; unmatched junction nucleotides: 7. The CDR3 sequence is CASSPTGSSQPQHF. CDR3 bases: TGTGCCAGCAGTCCGACAGGGTCGAGTCAGCCCCAGCATTTT.

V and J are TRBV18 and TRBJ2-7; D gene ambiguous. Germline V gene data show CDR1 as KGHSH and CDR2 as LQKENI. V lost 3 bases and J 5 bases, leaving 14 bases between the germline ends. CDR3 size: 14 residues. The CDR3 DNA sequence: TGTGCCAGCTCACCCTCGGCCAGCTGGGACGAGCAGTACTTC. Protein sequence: CASSPSASWDEQYF.

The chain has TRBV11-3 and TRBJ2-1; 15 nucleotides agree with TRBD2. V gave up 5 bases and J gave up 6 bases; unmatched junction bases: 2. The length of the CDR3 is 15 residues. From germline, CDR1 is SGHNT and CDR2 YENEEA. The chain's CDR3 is CASSRGLAGGNEQFF. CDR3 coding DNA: TGTGCCAGCAGCCGGGGACTAGCGGGAGGCAATGAGCAGTTCTTC.

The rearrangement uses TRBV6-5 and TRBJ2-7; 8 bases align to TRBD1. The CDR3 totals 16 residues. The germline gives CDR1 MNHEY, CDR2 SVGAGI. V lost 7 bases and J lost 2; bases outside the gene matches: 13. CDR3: CASIYSRTGWTYEQYF. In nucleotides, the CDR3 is TGTGCCAGCATTTATTCAAGGACAGGGTGGACCTACGAGCAGTACTTC.

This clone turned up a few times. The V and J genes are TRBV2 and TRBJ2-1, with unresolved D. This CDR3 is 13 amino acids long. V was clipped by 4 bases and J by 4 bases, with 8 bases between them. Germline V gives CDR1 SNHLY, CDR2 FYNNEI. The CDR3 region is CASSVTEYNEQFF. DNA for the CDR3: TGTGCCAGCAGTGTTACAGAGTACAATGAGCAGTTCTTC.

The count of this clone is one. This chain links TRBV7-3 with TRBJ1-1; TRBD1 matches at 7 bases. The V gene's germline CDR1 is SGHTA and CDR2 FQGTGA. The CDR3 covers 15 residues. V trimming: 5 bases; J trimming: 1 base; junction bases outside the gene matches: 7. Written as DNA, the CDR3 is TGTGCCAGCAGCCCACAGGGGAACTCGAACACTGAAGCTTTCTTT. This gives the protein CASSPQGNSNTEAFF.

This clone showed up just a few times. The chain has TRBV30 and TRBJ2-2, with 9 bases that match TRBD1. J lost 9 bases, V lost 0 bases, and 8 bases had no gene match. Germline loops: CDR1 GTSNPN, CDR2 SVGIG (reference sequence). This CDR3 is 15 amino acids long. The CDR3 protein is CAWSVPGQGPRELFF. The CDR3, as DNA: TGTGCCTGGAGTGTACCGGGACAGGGCCCCAGGGAGCTGTTTTTT.